This T cell receptor beta chain was documented in a study of cytomegalovirus exposure and HLA in healthy donors. Across the study: Around 200 million T cells yielded 117 million unique TCR beta sequences, as an earlier analysis found.

The PCR employed 60 Vbeta primers together with 13 Jbeta primers. The method was immunoSEQ multiplex PCR; TCRdb's version includes in-frame clones alone and lacks a portion of them. The sample has 100,000 to 150,000 clones; more than 60% are singletons. Study-wide points: The later analysis indicated that the majority of CMV-associated TCR beta chains appeared HLA-restricted. Associated with cytomegalovirus, according to the listing, were 150 to 200 TCR beta chains.

Donors showed nominal health when sampled, although they likely had unrecorded immune exposures. Note on this clone: Its antigen is unknown.

V gave up 1 base and J gave up 4 bases, with 10 bases separating them. The CDR3 sequence is 13 residues long. The V gene's germline CDR1 is GTSNPN and CDR2 SVGIG (reference sequence). Specimen: PBMCs. This receptor was identified in a woman aged 55-69 years in good health and CMV-seropositive. The chain employs TRBV30 and TRBJ1-2, with D unclear. CDR3 in DNA: TGTGCCTGGAGTGGAGGATTGTTCTATGGCTACACCTTC. Translating it yields CAWSGGLFYGYTF.